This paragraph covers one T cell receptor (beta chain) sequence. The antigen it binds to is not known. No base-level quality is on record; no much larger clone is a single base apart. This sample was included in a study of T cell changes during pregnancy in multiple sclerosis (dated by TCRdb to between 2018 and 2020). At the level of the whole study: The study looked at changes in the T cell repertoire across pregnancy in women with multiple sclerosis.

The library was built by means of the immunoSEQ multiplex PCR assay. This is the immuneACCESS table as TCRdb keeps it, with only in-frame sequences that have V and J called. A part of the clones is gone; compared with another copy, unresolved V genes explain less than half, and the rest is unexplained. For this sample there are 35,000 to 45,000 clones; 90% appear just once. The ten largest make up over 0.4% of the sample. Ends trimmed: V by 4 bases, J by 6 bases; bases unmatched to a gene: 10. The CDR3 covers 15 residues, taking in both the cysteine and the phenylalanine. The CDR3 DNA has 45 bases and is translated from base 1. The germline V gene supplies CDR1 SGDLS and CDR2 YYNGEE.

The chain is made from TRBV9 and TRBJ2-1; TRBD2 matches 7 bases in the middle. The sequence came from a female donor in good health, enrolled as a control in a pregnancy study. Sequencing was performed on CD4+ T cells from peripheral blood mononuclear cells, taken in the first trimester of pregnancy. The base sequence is TGTGCCAGCAGCCCCCGGGGGGAGGGGCTCAATGAGCAGTTCTTC. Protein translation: CASSPRGEGLNEQFF.